One sample yielded the 15 T cell receptor beta chains listed below, sequenced in a study of identical twins. Using its own MiXCR run on the 5' RACE reads, TCRdb lists one record per CDR3 protein. The repertoire holds some 500,000 distinct CDR3 sequences, with nearly 10% as singletons. The same sample was also studied in work on yellow fever vaccine responses in identical twins.

The sample comprised PBMCs. These receptors were collected from a woman between 18 and 30 years old in good health.

This clonotype was detected many times. The chain employs TRBV15 and TRBJ1-1; no clear D. V was trimmed by 0 bases and J by 0 bases, leaving 5 bases between them. Germline CDR1 is LNHNV and CDR2 is YYDKDF (reference sequence). This CDR3 region has 14 residues. The CDR3 here is CATSRELLNTEAFF. CDR3 DNA: TGTGCCACCAGCAGAGAGCTCCTGAACACTGAAGCTTTCTTT.

The chain links TRBV7-9 to TRBJ2-7; TRBD1 matches 7 bases. The V gene end was trimmed by 5 bases and the J gene end by 3 bases; junction bases not matched to a gene: 10. The length of the CDR3 is 15 residues. Germline loops: CDR1 SEHNR, CDR2 FQNEAQ (reference sequence). For the CDR3, the DNA is TGTGCCAGCAGCCCCCGGCAGGGGGATGTCTACGAGCAGTACTTC. Protein sequence: CASSPRQGDVYEQYF.

The CDR3 region has the DNA TGTGCCAGCAGCTTCGCAGGGGGGGCCGAGCAGTACTTC. It is translated as CASSFAGGAEQYF. The chain has TRBV7-9 and TRBJ2-7; the D call may be TRBD1 or TRBD2 (7 bases each). This CDR3 region has 13 residues. V lost 3 bases and J 6 bases, leaving 12 bases between the germline ends. The germline gives CDR1 SEHNR, CDR2 FQNEAQ (reference sequence).

V usage is TRBV12-3 or TRBV12-4 and J usage is TRBJ2-4, with 7 nucleotides matching TRBD2. V dropped 3 bases and J dropped 8; count of bases not matched to a gene: 4. The CDR3 is 13 residues long. In nucleotides, the CDR3 is TGTGCCAGCAGTTTCGCGGGGGTTGACATTCAGTACTTC. Its protein is CASSFAGVDIQYF.

This clonotype was recorded once. This rearrangement joins TRBV28 to TRBJ2-7; D tentatively fits TRBD1 or TRBD2 (6 bases each). Germline V gene lookup returns CDR1 MDHEN and CDR2 SYDVKM. The CDR3 totals 15 residues. Trimming took off 8 bases at V and 7 bases at J, with 24 bases between the two ends. This CDR3 is CASLTIKGGPREQYF. In nucleotides, the CDR3 is TGTGCCAGCCTCACTATTAAAGGGGGGCCTCGGGAGCAGTACTTC.

This clonotype was counted ten times or more. J is TRBJ1-2 and V is TRBV7-2, with 9 bases matching TRBD1. V trimming: 3 bases; J trimming: 2 bases; junction bases outside the gene matches: 1. Germline V gene data show CDR1 as SGHTA and CDR2 as FQGNSA. The CDR3 is 14 residues long. CDR3 in DNA: TGTGCCAGCAGCTTCGGGACAGGGAACTATGGCTACACCTTC. It specifies CASSFGTGNYGYTF.

This clonotype was counted ten times or more. The chain combines TRBV5-1 with TRBJ2-1; D might be TRBD2 (6 bases). Deletions cut 4 bases from V and 12 bases from J, with 20 bases between. CDR1 is SGHRS, CDR2 YFSETQ, per germline. There are 14 residues in the CDR3. As DNA, the CDR3 is TGCGCCAGCAGCCCTCGGGACTCAGATCAATCGCAGTTCTTC. Translation gives CASSPRDSDQSQFF. Full variable domain (remainder filled in from reference TRBV5-1 and TRBJ2-1): KAGVTQTPRYLIKTRGQQVTLSCSPISGHRSVSWYQQTPGQGLQFLFEYFSETQRNKGNFPGRFSGRQFSNSRSEMNVSTLELGDSALYLCASSPRDSDQSQFFGPGTRLTVL.

The V call is TRBV7-2, the J call TRBJ2-7, with D maybe TRBD1 (6 bases). The V end was cut by 4 bases, the J end by 7 bases, with 20 bases between. The germline V gene encodes CDR1 SGHTA and CDR2 FQGNSA. The CDR3 has 15 amino acids. The DNA of the CDR3 is TGTGCCAGCAGCTCCTCGCCGTGGGGGCAGAGTGAGCAGTACTTC. Translated: CASSSSPWGQSEQYF.

This clonotype was seen a few times. This chain links TRBV24-1 with TRBJ2-2; 9 nucleotides align to TRBD1. The CDR3 loop spans 17 amino acids. The germline V gene encodes CDR1 KGHDR and CDR2 SFDVKD. The trim removed 0 bases at V and 7 bases at J, leaving 8 bases unmatched. CDR3 in amino acids: CATSDLSPGQGNGELFF. The CDR3 nucleotides are TGTGCCACCAGTGATTTGTCACCGGGACAGGGTAACGGGGAGCTGTTTTTT.

In this sample, this clonotype turned up a few times. The chain couples TRBV21-1 to TRBJ2-3; TRBD1 is taken as the D call from the table, unchecked against the DNA. TRBV21-1 is given as a pseudogene. The CDR3 is 15 amino acids. The CDR3 DNA sequence: TGTGCCAGCCCCCCCCGGGTGGATAGCACAGATACGCAGTATTTT. This sequence encodes CASPPRVDSTDTQYF.

For this clonotype: A read error may produce the germline difference seen at one junction end. The chain recombines TRBV10-3 with TRBJ2-3; a possible D gene is TRBD2 (5 bases). This CDR3 has 14 amino acids. Germline lookup yields CDR1 ENHRY and CDR2 SYGVKD. For the CDR3, the DNA is TGTGCCATCAATGAGGGAGAGGGCACAGATACGCAGTATTTT. This gives the protein CAINEGEGTDTQYF.

This clonotype was found many times. The V and J genes are TRBV29-1 and TRBJ2-3; 7 bases line up with TRBD2. CDR1 and CDR2 from the germline V gene are SQVTM and ANQGSEA. J gave up 1 base and V 2 bases, and 6 bases lay outside the gene matches. This CDR3 contains 15 residues. CDR3 amino acids: CSVENLAGGTDTQYF. The CDR3 nucleotides read TGCAGCGTTGAAAATCTTGCGGGAGGCACAGATACGCAGTATTTT.

In its sample, this clonotype was seen a few times. The chain employs TRBV19 and TRBJ1-1; D is ambiguous. Trimming took off 3 bases at V and 4 bases at J, with 6 bases between the two ends. The CDR3 totals 12 residues. CDR1 LNHDA and CDR2 SQIVND come from the germline V gene (reference sequence). Written as DNA, the CDR3 is TGTGCCAGTAGTATTTTCGGCACTGAAGCTTTCTTT. Translation: CASSIFGTEAFF.

This clonotype came up many times. This chain uses TRBV7-8 with TRBJ2-1, with no clear D. V lost 5 bases and J lost 10, with 15 bases in between. Per germline, CDR1 SGHVS and CDR2 FQNEAQ. This CDR3 comprises 13 residues. The CDR3 reads CASSIDVGREQFF. In DNA, the CDR3 is TGTGCCAGCAGCATCGACGTGGGAAGGGAGCAGTTCTTC.

The genes are TRBV15 and TRBJ2-2; D may correspond to TRBD1 or TRBD2 (6 bases each). Trimming stripped 5 bases from V and 5 bases from J, with 21 bases between. The V gene's germline CDR1 is LNHNV and CDR2 YYDKDF (reference sequence). The CDR3 has 17 amino acids. The CDR3 reads CATSGIAGRGGTGELFF. The CDR3 bases are TGTGCCACCAGCGGAATCGCGGGCAGGGGAGGTACCGGGGAGCTGTTTTTT.